This TCR beta chain was sequenced for a study of cytomegalovirus exposure and HLA in healthy donors. The study, taken as a whole, reports: Further analysis, carried out later, found HLA-associated TCR beta chains more clonally expanded than equally common other chains. The study labeled around 160 TCR beta chains cytomegalovirus-associated. An analysis done earlier found most TCR beta V segments productive about 87% or about 30% of the time.

This CDR3 comprises 16 residues. V trimming: 9 bases; J trimming: 3 bases; junction bases outside the gene matches: 15. With 60 Vbeta and 13 Jbeta primers, the PCR was carried out. Clones were sequenced by immunoSEQ multiplex PCR, and TCRdb holds only the in-frame ones, with some missing. The sample consists of about 200,000 clones, about 77% of them appearing once. Donors in the study were healthy people who gave bone marrow. On this clone: Its antigen remains unknown.

This chain connects TRBV23-1 to TRBJ2-3, with 7 bases that match TRBD1. TRBV23-1 falls under the ORF class, with uncertain function. The sample was PBMCs. The TCR originated in a woman aged 25 to 39 in good health and CMV-seronegative. The CDR3 spells CARARLRGGRTDTQYF. The CDR3 region has the DNA TGCGCCAGGGCGCGCCTTAGAGGGGGCCGGACAGATACGCAGTATTTT.